This TCR beta chain was sequenced for a study of blood T cells in healthy people across ages. Germline V gene lookup returns CDR1 MGHRA and CDR2 YSYEKL. Trimming removed 0 bases at V and 1 base at J, with 9 bases between. There are 15 residues in the CDR3. Combining a sample-barcoded 5' primer with a J-beta primer mix, a second PCR ran for 7 to 11 cycles. TCRdb reprocessed the 5' RACE reads via MiXCR and lists one record per CDR3 protein. The sample includes about a million distinct CDR3 sequences, under 40% seen only once; the top ten take around 14%. This clonotype has more than one count but fewer than ten. Its antigen remains unidentified. Study-wide results and limits: TCR beta diversity per million T cells fell roughly linearly with age. Greater diversity and more naive CD4+ cells were seen in long-lived donors than in aged donors.

Each individual donor underwent a draw of ten milliliters of peripheral blood. The gene calls are TRBV4-1 and TRBJ1-2; D remains unclear. This TCR was sampled from a man aged 18 to 30 in good health. Sequencing was carried out using blood. For the CDR3, the DNA is TGCGCCAGCAGCCAAGAGGTTGGGGTTAACTATGGCTACACCTTC. Residues: CASSQEVGVNYGYTF.